Listed here are 16 T cell receptor beta chains from one sample, sequenced in a study of molecular identifiers for immune sequencing clone quantification. TCRdb re-called the PCR reads through MiXCR, storing one row per CDR3 protein. Of some 40,000 distinct CDR3 sequences in the sample, approximately 25% are singletons; the top ten hold approximately 0.89%. The sample comprised naive CD8+ T cells from blood, with Jurkat cell RNA spiked in. The subset was: FACS-sorted CD8+CD4-CCR7+CD45RA+ naive T cells. All receptors come from a human donor in good health. Some libraries in this study had Jurkat cell RNA spiked in.

This sequence joins TRBV7-9 and TRBJ2-7; 8 nucleotides match TRBD1. The V and J ends lost 5 bases and 6 bases, in that order; junction bases with no gene match: 18. The germline gives CDR1 SEHNR, CDR2 FQNEAQ (reference sequence). This CDR3 region has 17 residues. DNA for the CDR3: TGTGCCAGCAGCCCAACGACAGGGGCCAAAAGCTCCCGCGAGCAGTACTTC. Translation: CASSPTTGAKSSREQYF.

This clonotype was detected ten times or more. The chain has TRBV11-2 and TRBJ1-1, with TRBD1 matching 7 bases. In germline, CDR1 is SGHAT, CDR2 FQNNGV. V lost 1 base and J lost 4; bases outside the gene matches: 0. The CDR3 is 13 residues long. CDR3 coding DNA: TGTGCCAGCAGCTTAGCAGGGGGCACTGAAGCTTTCTTT. Protein product: CASSLAGGTEAFF. Based on the CDR3 plus reference TRBV11-2 and TRBJ1-1, the full variable domain is EAGVAQSPRYKIIEKRQSVAFWCNPISGHATLYWYQQILGQGPKLLIQFQNNGVVDDSQLPKDRFSAERLKGVDSTLKIQPAKLEDSAVYLCASSLAGGTEAFFGQGTRLTVV.

This clonotype was counted many times. The chain combines TRBV4-3 with TRBJ1-1; D unclear. The V gene lost 0 bases and the J gene lost 2 bases, with 10 bases spanning the gap. The CDR3 is 15 residues long. Germline lookup yields CDR1 LGHNA and CDR2 YSLEER. The CDR3 sequence is CASSQEITFNTEAFF. In nucleotides, the CDR3 is TGCGCCAGCAGCCAAGAAATTACGTTCAACACTGAAGCTTTCTTT.

There are a few counts of this clonotype. This clone may be a read error of a much larger clone one base away. V and J are TRBV15 and TRBJ2-7, with D possibly TRBD1 on 6 matching bases. Looked up from germline, CDR1 is LNHNV and CDR2 is YYDKDF (reference sequence). This CDR3 comprises 13 residues. This CDR3 reads CAPSRDTYYEQYF. CDR3 in DNA: TGTGCCCCCAGCAGGGACACTTACTACGAGCAGTACTTC.

As concerns this clonotype: A clone one base away is much larger, so this may be a read error. The V gene is TRBV11-1, the J gene TRBJ2-1; perhaps TRBD2 as D (6 bases). The CDR3 is 15 residues long. Germline V gene sequence: CDR1 SGHAT, CDR2 FQDESV (reference sequence). CDR3 nucleotides: TGTGCCAGCAACCCGGGACTCAGCTCCTACAATAAGCAGTTCTTC. It specifies CASNPGLSSYNKQFF.

This clonotype occurred once. Possible read error: a much larger clone is one base away. The V call is TRBV11-1, the J call TRBJ2-3; weak D call: TRBD2 (5 bases). The V end lost 7 bases, the J end lost 1 base, and 9 bases lay between the germline ends. The length of the CDR3 is 13 residues. Per the germline V gene, CDR1 is SGHAT and CDR2 is FQDESV (reference sequence). The CDR3 nucleotides read TGTGCCAGCACAGCGGTTCGCACAGATACGCAGTATTTT. This gives the protein CASTAVRTDTQYF.

In its sample, this clonotype was seen a few times. The chain carries TRBV12-3 or TRBV12-4 and TRBJ2-1, with a tentative D call TRBD2 (6 bases). CDR3 length: 17 amino acids. Trimming left V 5 bases short and J 0 bases short, with 17 bases between. CDR3 nucleotides: TGTGCCAGCAGTCCCCACGGGGGAGACCTCTCCTACAATGAGCAGTTCTTC. This translates into CASSPHGGDLSYNEQFF.

CDR3 DNA sequence: TGTGCCAGCAGTTTCGGTAGGAAGGGCACTGAAGCTTTCTTT. This codes for CASSFGRKGTEAFF. The chain couples TRBV27 to TRBJ1-1; no clear D gene. There are 14 residues in the CDR3. The V gene's germline CDR1 is MNHEY and CDR2 SMNVEV (reference sequence). Trimming removed 3 bases from V and 4 bases from J, with 12 bases in between.

This clonotype turned up a few times. CDR3 protein: CASSYGAGGPIPRTQYF. In nucleotides, the CDR3 is TGTGCCAGCAGTTACGGGGCGGGAGGGCCTATCCCCAGGACCCAGTACTTC. The chain links TRBV6-5 to TRBJ2-5, with 9 positions matching TRBD2. Trimming cost V 2 bases and J 7 bases; bases outside gene matches: 14. This CDR3 comprises 17 residues. Per the germline V gene, CDR1 is MNHEY and CDR2 is SVGAGI.

This clonotype was found once. With a much larger clone just one base away, this may be a read error. This chain joins TRBV4-2 and TRBJ2-7; D tentatively fits TRBD1 or TRBD2 (6 bases each). CDR1 is LGHNA, CDR2 YNFKEQ, per germline. The CDR3 runs 15 residues. The DNA for the CDR3 is TGTGCCAGCCGCCAAGATCACAGGGATGGGGGGGAGCAGTACTTC. This sequence encodes CASRQDHRDGGEQYF.

The J gene is TRBJ2-3, the V gene TRBV5-1; 8 nucleotides line up with TRBD2. The J segment lost 3 bases and the V segment lost 2 bases, leaving 5 bases of the junction unmatched. CDR3 length: 15 amino acids. Per germline, CDR1 SGHRS and CDR2 YFSETQ. The CDR3 reads CASSFTGGATDTQYF. In DNA form, the CDR3 reads TGCGCCAGCAGCTTCACCGGGGGGGCTACAGATACGCAGTATTTT.

Many counts were recorded for this clonotype. This chain links TRBV4-3 with TRBJ2-2; the D is unclear. The germline V and J ends were trimmed by 3 bases and 1 base, with 6 bases remaining between them. Germline assignment: CDR1 LGHNA and CDR2 YSLEER. CDR3 size: 14 residues. In DNA form, the CDR3 reads TGCGCCAGCAGCCAGGAAAAGAACACCGGGGAGCTGTTTTTT. Translated, it gives CASSQEKNTGELFF.

Worth noting for this clonotype: A much larger clone is a single base away; this may be a read error. The conserved phenylalanine or tryptophan is not found at the CDR3 terminus, so this likely reflects a read error. The chain employs TRBV6-2 or TRBV6-3 and TRBJ2-5; D unclear. The V gene lost 6 bases and the J gene lost 1 base, with 6 bases spanning the gap. The CDR3 has 12 residues. Germline V gives CDR1 MNHEY, CDR2 SVGEGT. The CDR3 coding sequence is TGTGCCAGCAGCCTTTTCCAAGAGACCCAGTACCTC. Translating it yields CASSLFQETQYL.

The chain uses TRBV20-1 and TRBJ2-7; D gene uncertain. The CDR3 spans 11 residues. V was trimmed by 6 bases and J by 4 bases, leaving 10 bases between them. Germline V gene lookup returns CDR1 DFQATT and CDR2 SNEGSKA (reference sequence). CDR3 sequence reads: CSAPLGYEQYF. The CDR3 bases are TGCAGTGCCCCGCTCGGATACGAGCAGTACTTC.

This clonotype was picked up many times. J is TRBJ1-5 and V is TRBV6-2 or TRBV6-3, with D perhaps TRBD1 (5 bases). V gave up 2 bases and J gave up 6 bases, with 20 bases separating them. The CDR3 contains 17 residues. CDR1 is MNHEY and CDR2 is SVGEGT in the germline V gene. The CDR3 coding sequence is TGTGCCAGCAGTTACCCCTCACGTGGTGGCAGGGCTCAGCCCCAGCATTTT. It is translated as CASSYPSRGGRAQPQHF.

This clonotype was detected many times. J is TRBJ2-7 and V is TRBV7-9, with D possibly being TRBD2 (6 bases). Trimming cost V 1 base and J 2 bases, with 15 bases left between them. The germline CDR1 and CDR2 sequences are SEHNR and FQNEAQ (reference sequence). This CDR3 contains 16 residues. CDR3 protein: CASSLEALSSAYEQYF. The CDR3, as DNA: TGTGCCAGCAGCTTAGAAGCGTTGTCTAGCGCCTACGAGCAGTACTTC.